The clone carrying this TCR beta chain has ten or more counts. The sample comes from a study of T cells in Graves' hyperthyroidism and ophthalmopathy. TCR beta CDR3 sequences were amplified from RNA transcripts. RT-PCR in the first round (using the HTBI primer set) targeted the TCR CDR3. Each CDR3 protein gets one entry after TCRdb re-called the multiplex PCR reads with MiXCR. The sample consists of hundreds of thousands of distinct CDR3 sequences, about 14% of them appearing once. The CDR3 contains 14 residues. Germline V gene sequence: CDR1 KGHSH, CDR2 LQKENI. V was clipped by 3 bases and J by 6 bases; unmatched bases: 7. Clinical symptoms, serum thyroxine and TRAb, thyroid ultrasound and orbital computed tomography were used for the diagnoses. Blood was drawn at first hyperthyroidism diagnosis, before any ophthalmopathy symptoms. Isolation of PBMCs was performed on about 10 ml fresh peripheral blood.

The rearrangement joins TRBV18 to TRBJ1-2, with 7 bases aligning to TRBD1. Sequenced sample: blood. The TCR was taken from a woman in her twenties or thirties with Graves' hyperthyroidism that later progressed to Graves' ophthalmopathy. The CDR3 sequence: CASSPAGTADGYTF. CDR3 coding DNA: TGTGCCAGCTCACCCGCGGGGACAGCGGATGGCTACACCTTC. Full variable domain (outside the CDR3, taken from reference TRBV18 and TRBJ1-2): NAGVMQNPRHLVRRRGQEARLRCSPMKGHSHVYWYRQLPEEGLKFMVYLQKENIIDESGMPKERFSAEFPKEGPSILRIQQVVRGDSAAYFCASSPAGTADGYTFGSGTRLTVV.